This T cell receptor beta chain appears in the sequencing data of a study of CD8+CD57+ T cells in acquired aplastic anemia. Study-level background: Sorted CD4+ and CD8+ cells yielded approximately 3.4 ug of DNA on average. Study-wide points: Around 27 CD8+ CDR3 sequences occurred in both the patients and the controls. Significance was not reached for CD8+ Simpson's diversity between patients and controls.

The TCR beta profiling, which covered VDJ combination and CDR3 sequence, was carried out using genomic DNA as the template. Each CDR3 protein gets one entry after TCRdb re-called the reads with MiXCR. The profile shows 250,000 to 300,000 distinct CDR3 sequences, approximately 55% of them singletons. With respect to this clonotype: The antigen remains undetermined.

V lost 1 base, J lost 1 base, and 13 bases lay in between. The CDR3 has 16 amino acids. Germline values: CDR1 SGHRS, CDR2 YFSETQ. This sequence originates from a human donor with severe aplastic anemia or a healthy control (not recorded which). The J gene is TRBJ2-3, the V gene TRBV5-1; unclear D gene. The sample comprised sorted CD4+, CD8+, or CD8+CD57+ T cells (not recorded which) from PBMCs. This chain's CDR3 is CASSLFAAPGTDTQYF. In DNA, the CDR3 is TGCGCCAGCAGCTTGTTCGCGGCTCCGGGCACAGATACGCAGTATTTT.